The clone carrying this TCR beta chain turned up a few times. Its antigen is unknown. PCR primers comprised 60 Vbeta and 13 Jbeta primers. TCRdb keeps only in-frame clones here, not all; method: immunoSEQ multiplex PCR. The data contain roughly 200,000 clones, roughly a tenth of them singletons. This sample is part of a study of cytomegalovirus exposure and HLA in healthy donors. The J segment lost 0 bases and the V segment lost 1 base, leaving 5 bases of the junction unmatched. CDR1 and CDR2 (germline): SGHTA, FQGNSA. CDR3 length: 17 amino acids. Findings and caveats of the study: Later genetic work tied a missense DCLRE1C variant to beta-chain V and J trimming. Earlier analysis yielded a pattern in which most TCR beta V segments were productive about 90% or about 30% of the time. Exclusion as indistinguishable affected some V segments, including TRBV6-2 and TRBV6-3.

The origin of this receptor is a woman in her 30s in good health and CMV-seropositive. The material sequenced was PBMCs. V usage is TRBV7-2 and J usage is TRBJ1-3, with 8 bases matching TRBD1. CDR3 region: CASSLGDRPSSGNTIYF. In DNA, the CDR3 is TGTGCCAGCAGCTTAGGGGACAGGCCGAGCTCTGGAAACACCATATATTTT.